Described below is a single TCR beta chain sequence and its context. Its target is not known. The data originate from a study of T-cell reconstitution after alpha-beta-depleted transplantation in children. General study findings and limits: At one year after transplant, newly produced T cells mostly accounted for T-cell counts and diversity.

During its preparation, the TCRbeta library received unique molecular identifiers. Via MiXCR, TCRdb re-called the PCR reads, giving one row per CDR3 protein. This table has 530,000 or so distinct CDR3 sequences, roughly 30% appearing once. This clonotype was obtained from a boy in the first two years of life with Wiskott-Aldrich syndrome, due to receive a stem cell transplant. Specimen: PBMCs, collected before TCRalphabeta/CD19-depleted stem cell transplant.

CDR3 amino acids: CASSFLAVTDTQYF. The CDR3 bases are TGCGCCAGCAGCTTCCTAGCGGTCACAGATACGCAGTATTTT. The J gene is TRBJ2-3, the V gene TRBV5-1, with 7 bases aligning to TRBD2. Germline assignment: CDR1 SGHRS and CDR2 YFSETQ. V shed 2 bases, J shed 2 bases, and the junction held 2 bases outside the gene matches. The CDR3 extends over 14 amino acids.